Following are 14 T cell receptor beta chains from one sample sequenced in a study of cytomegalovirus exposure and HLA in healthy donors. PCR used 60 Vbeta primers and 13 Jbeta primers. Measured with immunoSEQ multiplex PCR; TCRdb has only the in-frame clones, and not every one. The profile shows around 150,000 clones, 70% to 90% of them singletons. Input material: PBMCs. The source of these receptors is a woman aged 40 to 55 in good health and CMV-seronegative.

V is TRBV21-1 and J is TRBJ2-2; the table assigns TRBD2, which was not confirmed against the DNA. TRBV21-1 is recorded as a pseudogene. The CDR3 consists of 14 residues. CDR3: CASSKVWEAGELFF. The CDR3 coding sequence is TGTGCCAGCAGCAAAGTCTGGGAGGCCGGGGAGCTGTTTTTT.

The rearrangement uses TRBV6-5 and TRBJ2-1; no reliable D call. V was clipped by 4 bases and J by 2 bases, with 6 bases between them. The germline gives CDR1 MNHEY, CDR2 SVGAGI. The CDR3 length is 13 residues. CDR3 in amino acids: CASSFDTYNEQFF. CDR3 coding DNA: TGTGCCAGCAGTTTCGACACCTACAATGAGCAGTTCTTC.

In the case of this clone: This same CDR3 is encoded by further DNA sequences in the sample. Here the CDR3 reads CAWSGGYSPLHF. In DNA, the CDR3 is TGTGCCTGGAGTGGAGGGTATTCACCCCTCCACTTT. This chain connects TRBV30 to TRBJ1-6, with unresolved D. Germline V gene lookup returns CDR1 GTSNPN and CDR2 SVGIG (reference sequence). CDR3 length: 12 amino acids. Trimming stripped 1 base from V and 8 bases from J, with 6 bases between.

Only a few counts were recorded for this clone. The chain is built from TRBV5-1 and TRBJ2-3; TRBD2 matches at 16 bases. The germline CDR1 and CDR2 sequences are SGHRS and YFSETQ. The CDR3 totals 18 residues. V shed 4 bases, J shed 5 bases, and the junction held 10 bases outside the gene matches. For the CDR3, the DNA is TGCGCCAGCAGCCCTCCGGGACTAGCGGGAGGGGCGGTAGATACGCAGTATTTT. It encodes CASSPPGLAGGAVDTQYF.

This CDR3 reads CASSPPGGRYEQYF. In DNA, the CDR3 is TGTGCCAGCAGCCCCCCCGGCGGGAGATACGAGCAGTACTTC. The chain links TRBV28 to TRBJ2-7, with 7 bases that match TRBD2. Looked up from germline, CDR1 is MDHEN and CDR2 is SYDVKM. The CDR3 extends over 14 amino acids. Unmatched junction bases numbered 9, after V lost 6 bases and J lost 4 bases.

This clone was seen once. This chain links TRBV9 with TRBJ2-1; 12 bases are a match to TRBD1. This CDR3 has 12 amino acids. Germline V CDR1 and CDR2: SGDLS, YYNGEE. Losses at the gene ends were 3 bases for V and 14 bases for J; bases not matched to a gene: 3. CDR3 loop: CASSAGQGAEFF. CDR3 coding DNA: TGTGCCAGCAGCGCGGGACAGGGGGCCGAGTTCTTC. Full variable domain (outside the CDR3, taken from reference TRBV9 and TRBJ2-1): DSGVTQTPKHLITATGQRVTLRCSPRSGDLSVYWYQQSLDQGLQFLIQYYNGEERAKGNILERFSAQQFPDLHSELNLSSLELGDSALYFCASSAGQGAEFFGPGTRLTVL.

The chain is built from TRBV5-5 and TRBJ1-4; D might be TRBD1 (5 bases). This CDR3 region has 16 residues. Deletions cut 1 base from V and 8 bases from J, with 18 bases between. Germline V gives CDR1 SGHKS, CDR2 YYEKEE (reference sequence). The CDR3 region has the DNA TGTGCCAGCAGCTTGTATCCAGCAGGGATTGTCGAAAAACTGTTTTTT. It encodes CASSLYPAGIVEKLFF.

The rearrangement uses TRBV7-8 and TRBJ1-3, with D unclear. V dropped 7 bases and J dropped 5 bases, with 3 bases sitting between them. In germline, CDR1 is SGHVS, CDR2 FQNEAQ. This CDR3 has 10 amino acids. This CDR3 reads CASTRNTIYF. CDR3 nucleotides: TGTGCCAGCACTCGAAACACCATATATTTT.

The chain employs TRBV14 and TRBJ2-1; 9 bases map to TRBD2. CDR3 length: 19 residues. The V and J ends lost 4 bases and 4 bases, in that order; junction bases with no gene match: 17. Germline CDR1 is SGHDN and CDR2 is FVKESK. In nucleotides, the CDR3 is TGTGCCAGCAGCCCCCCCGGGCAAACAGGCCTAGCGGGATACAATGAGCAGTTCTTC. Protein sequence: CASSPPGQTGLAGYNEQFF.

The gene calls are TRBV5-8 and TRBJ2-3; 7 nucleotides line up with TRBD2. CDR1 SGHTS and CDR2 YDEGEE come from the germline V gene. V shed 4 bases and J 0 bases; nucleotides not matched to a gene: 11. This CDR3 contains 17 residues. CDR3 coding DNA: TGTGCCAGCAGCGCCGGGACTACCCCTTCTAGCACAGATACGCAGTATTTT. Amino acids: CASSAGTTPSSTDTQYF.

The chain has TRBV6-1 and TRBJ1-5; weak D call: TRBD1 (6 bases). The CDR3 runs to 14 residues. Germline-derived CDR1 and CDR2 are MNHNS and SASEGT. The ends were cut back, 10 bases at V and 2 bases at J, with 15 bases in the middle. CDR3 coding DNA: TGTGCCACCGTGACAGGCTGGGGCAATCAGCCCCAGCATTTT. It translates to CATVTGWGNQPQHF.

J is TRBJ2-3 and V is TRBV7-6; 7 nucleotides line up with TRBD2. Germline V gene data show CDR1 as SGHVS and CDR2 as FNYEAQ. The CDR3 runs to 14 residues. V lost 2 bases to trimming and J lost 6 bases; unmatched junction nucleotides: 5. The CDR3 nucleotides are TGTGCCAGCAGCTTAACAACTAGCGCCGATACGCAGTATTTT. Translated, it gives CASSLTTSADTQYF.

This sequence joins TRBV7-2 and TRBJ2-1; 7 nucleotides align to TRBD2. This CDR3 comprises 13 residues. Germline trimming cut 4 bases from V and 5 bases from J; bases unmatched to any gene: 2. Germline CDR1 reads SGHTA; CDR2 reads FQGNSA. The chain's CDR3 is CASSSLADNEQFF. CDR3 DNA sequence: TGTGCCAGCAGCTCCCTAGCGGACAATGAGCAGTTCTTC.

The chain joins TRBV6-1 to TRBJ2-7, with 11 positions matching TRBD2. The CDR3 covers 15 residues. The J segment lost 4 bases and the V segment lost 5 bases, leaving 7 bases of the junction unmatched. The germline V gene encodes CDR1 MNHNS and CDR2 SASEGT. CDR3 loop: CASSSTGTSGYEQYF. The CDR3 DNA follows: TGTGCCAGCAGTTCTACCGGGACTAGCGGATACGAGCAGTACTTC.